These T cell receptor beta chains were read from a single sample in a study of cytomegalovirus exposure and HLA in healthy donors. Clones were sequenced by immunoSEQ multiplex PCR, and TCRdb holds only the in-frame ones, with some missing. The sample contains roughly 280,000 clones, around two thirds of which appear only once. Sequenced input: PBMCs. The receptors derive from a female donor in good health and CMV-seronegative. The CDR3 runs from the conserved cysteine through the conserved F or W. The D gene is left open where the match is weak. Where a row states a size, it is once, few, many or the class of an expanded clone; other rows omit it.

D: TRBD1; J: TRBJ1-1; size: once; V: TRBV27; DNA: TGTGCCAGCAGGGGGACAGGGAACACTGAAGCTTTCTTT; CDR3: CASRGTGNTEAFF
D: -; J: TRBJ1-2; size: -; V: TRBV28; DNA: TGTGCCACCCCTGACAGAACAAACTATGGCTACACCTTC; CDR3: CATPDRTNYGYTF
D: -; J: TRBJ1-1; size: -; V: TRBV28; DNA: TGTGCCAGCAGTTTAAGACAGGCCAAGGAAGCTTTCTTT; CDR3: CASSLRQAKEAFF
D: -; J: TRBJ2-5; size: -; V: TRBV6-1; DNA: TGTGCCAGCAGTGAATGGACTACTTACCAAGAGACCCAGTACTTC; CDR3: CASSEWTTYQETQYF
D: TRBD1; J: TRBJ1-1; size: -; V: TRBV6-6; DNA: TGTGCCAGCAGTTACTCGACTTGGGACAGAGGGGCTTTCTTT; CDR3: CASSYSTWDRGAFF
D: TRBD2; J: TRBJ2-7; size: few; V: TRBV18; DNA: TGTGCCAGCTCACCACGGCGGGGGGGAACCTACGAGCAGTACTTC; CDR3: CASSPRRGGTYEQYF
D: -; J: TRBJ2-5; size: -; V: TRBV18; DNA: TGTGCCAGCTCACCATCCTCGGGACTGGCTGCTGGGGAGACCCAGTACTTC; CDR3: CASSPSSGLAAGETQYF
D: TRBD1; J: TRBJ1-5; size: few; V: TRBV6-6; DNA: TGTGCCAGCAGTGGACAGGGGAGCAATCAGCCCCAGCATTTT; CDR3: CASSGQGSNQPQHF
D: TRBD1; J: TRBJ1-1; size: few; V: TRBV5-1; DNA: TGCGCCAGCAGAACCGGGACAGGGTTCGTTGATGAAGCTTTCTTT; CDR3: CASRTGTGFVDEAFF
D: -; J: TRBJ2-3; size: -; V: TRBV5-4; DNA: TGTGCCAGCAGCTTGGACCGCGGGACGCAGTATTTT; CDR3: CASSLDRGTQYF
D: -; J: TRBJ1-2; size: -; V: TRBV19; DNA: TGTGCCAGTAGTACCCAGGGAACGGTCTACACCTTC; CDR3: CASSTQGTVYTF
D: -; J: TRBJ1-1; size: few; V: TRBV4-2; DNA: TGTGCCAGCAGCCAAGAGAGAGAAGCTTTCTTT; CDR3: CASSQEREAFF
D: TRBD2; J: TRBJ2-3; size: -; V: TRBV28; DNA: TGTGCCAGCGGGTTCGCCAGGGGGGCTACGCGACTAGCGGGAGAGCCAGATACGCAGTATTTT; CDR3: CASGFARGATRLAGEPDTQYF
D: -; J: TRBJ1-1; size: -; V: TRBV6-4; DNA: TGTGCCAGCAGCCCTCTCCCGCGGACTGAAGCTTTCTTT; CDR3: CASSPLPRTEAFF
D: -; J: TRBJ2-1; size: -; V: TRBV14; DNA: TGTGCCAGCAGCCAAGAACGTCTACTCATCTACAATGAGCAGTTCTTC; CDR3: CASSQERLLIYNEQFF
D: TRBD2; J: TRBJ2-7; size: few; V: TRBV4-1; DNA: TGCGCCAGCAGCCAAATACTAGCGGGAAATGACGAGCAGTACTTC; CDR3: CASSQILAGNDEQYF
D: -; J: TRBJ2-7; size: -; V: TRBV27; DNA: TGTGCCAGCAGTTCAGTCAGGTCCTACGAGCAGTACTTC; CDR3: CASSSVRSYEQYF
D: -; J: TRBJ2-5; size: -; V: TRBV18; DNA: TGTGCCAGCTCACAGATCAGGTCCCAAGAGACCCAGTACTTC; CDR3: CASSQIRSQETQYF
D: TRBD2; J: TRBJ2-7; size: -; V: TRBV10-3; DNA: TGTGCCATCAGTTCCGGGACTAGCGGGAGTTACGAGCAGTACTTC; CDR3: CAISSGTSGSYEQYF
D: -; J: TRBJ1-2; size: once; V: TRBV6-6; DNA: TGTGCCAGATCGACAGGTGTAGCGTGGGGCTACACCTTC; CDR3: CARSTGVAWGYTF
D: -; J: TRBJ1-3; size: few; V: TRBV27; DNA: TGTGCCAGCAGTCCACAGGGTAGTAGTGGAAACACCATATATTTT; CDR3: CASSPQGSSGNTIYF
D: -; J: TRBJ1-5; size: -; V: TRBV5-1; DNA: TGCGCCAGCAGCCTGGAGTCCCCTAGGCAGCCCCAGCATTTT; CDR3: CASSLESPRQPQHF
D: -; J: TRBJ1-3; size: once; V: TRBV5-1; DNA: TGCGCCAGCAGCTTGACCCCGGGACTCAACACCATATATTTT; CDR3: CASSLTPGLNTIYF
D: TRBD2; J: TRBJ2-1; size: -; V: TRBV5-1; DNA: TGCGCCAGCAGGCAGCGGGAGTTCGATGAGCAGTTCTTC; CDR3: CASRQREFDEQFF
D: -; J: TRBJ1-1; size: few; V: TRBV28; DNA: TGTGCCAGCAGCCCCACAAACACTGAAGCTTTCTTT; CDR3: CASSPTNTEAFF
D: -; J: TRBJ1-1; size: -; V: TRBV6-5; DNA: TGTGCCAGCAGTTACTCGAACGGGTTGTTCGCTTTCTTT; CDR3: CASSYSNGLFAFF
D: -; J: TRBJ2-1; size: few; V: TRBV7-2; DNA: TGTGCCAGCAGCTTGTCTAGGAACTGGGATGAGCAGTTCTTC; CDR3: CASSLSRNWDEQFF
D: -; J: TRBJ2-3; size: -; V: TRBV7-9; DNA: TGTGCCAGCAGCTTAGGGGACTCAAGCACAGATACGCAGTATTTT; CDR3: CASSLGDSSTDTQYF
D: -; J: TRBJ1-1; size: -; V: TRBV6-1; DNA: TGTGCCAGCAGTGAAGCCTTTCCCCGACGGGACACTGAAGCTTTCTTT; CDR3: CASSEAFPRRDTEAFF
D: TRBD1; J: TRBJ2-7; size: few; V: TRBV28; DNA: TGTGCCAGCAGAAAAGGGGGCACCCCCTACGAGCAGTACTTC; CDR3: CASRKGGTPYEQYF
D: -; J: TRBJ2-2; size: -; V: TRBV5-1; DNA: TGCGCCAGCAGCTTGGTCCTGGCCATCGGGGAGCTGTTTTTT; CDR3: CASSLVLAIGELFF
D: -; J: TRBJ1-1; size: few; V: TRBV7-9; DNA: TGTTCCAGCAGCTATAGCTACAAAGACCCGAACACTGAAGCTTTCTTT; CDR3: CSSSYSYKDPNTEAFF
D: -; J: TRBJ2-3; size: few; V: TRBV7-6; DNA: TGTGCCAGCAGCCGTGGTAGTACAGATACGCAGTATTTT; CDR3: CASSRGSTDTQYF
D: TRBD2; J: TRBJ2-3; size: -; V: TRBV10-1; DNA: TGCGCCAGCAGTGTGGCGGGAGCAGTCCCTAGCACAGATACGCAGTATTTT; CDR3: CASSVAGAVPSTDTQYF
D: -; J: TRBJ2-3; size: -; V: TRBV6-6; DNA: TGTGCCAGCAGTTACAGAGGGCGGGTTGCCGTGGCGCAGTATTTT; CDR3: CASSYRGRVAVAQYF
D: TRBD1; J: TRBJ1-1; size: -; V: TRBV29-1; DNA: TGCAGCGTTGGAGACAGGGCTAATATGAACACTGAAGCTTTCTTT; CDR3: CSVGDRANMNTEAFF
D: TRBD2; J: TRBJ2-7; size: -; V: TRBV14; DNA: TGTGCCAGCAGCCAAGTAATGCCGGGACTAGCTTACGAGCAGTACTTC; CDR3: CASSQVMPGLAYEQYF
D: -; J: TRBJ1-2; size: -; V: TRBV4-2; DNA: TGTGCCAGCAGCCCTGGGACGGGAGCTAACTATGGCTACACCTTC; CDR3: CASSPGTGANYGYTF
D: -; J: TRBJ1-4; size: -; V: TRBV18; DNA: TGTGCCAGCTCACCCCGCGGTCCGGGAACTAATGAAAAACTGTTTTTT; CDR3: CASSPRGPGTNEKLFF
D: TRBD2; J: TRBJ2-7; size: -; V: TRBV10-2; DNA: TGCGCCAGCACGTCGGGGACTAGCGGGATTTACGAGCAGTACTTC; CDR3: CASTSGTSGIYEQYF
D: TRBD2; J: TRBJ2-7; size: few; V: TRBV10-3; DNA: TGTGCCATCAGAACTACGACTAGCGACTACGAGCAGTACTTC; CDR3: CAIRTTTSDYEQYF
D: -; J: TRBJ2-7; size: -; V: TRBV30; DNA: TGTGCCTGGAGTAGGAAGGGGGATAAGCAGTACTTC; CDR3: CAWSRKGDKQYF
D: -; J: TRBJ1-3; size: -; V: TRBV5-1; DNA: TGCGCCAGCAGCTTAAGGGGTCGCCCGGGAGACTCTGGAAACACCATATATTTT; CDR3: CASSLRGRPGDSGNTIYF
D: -; J: TRBJ2-7; size: -; V: TRBV7-9; DNA: TGTGCCAGCAGCTTAGGCCGCAGCTCCTACGAGCAGTACTTC; CDR3: CASSLGRSSYEQYF
D: TRBD2; J: TRBJ2-1; size: once; V: TRBV4-1; DNA: TGCGCCAGCAGCCACCCAGCGGGAGGGCGAAATGAGCAGTTCTTC; CDR3: CASSHPAGGRNEQFF